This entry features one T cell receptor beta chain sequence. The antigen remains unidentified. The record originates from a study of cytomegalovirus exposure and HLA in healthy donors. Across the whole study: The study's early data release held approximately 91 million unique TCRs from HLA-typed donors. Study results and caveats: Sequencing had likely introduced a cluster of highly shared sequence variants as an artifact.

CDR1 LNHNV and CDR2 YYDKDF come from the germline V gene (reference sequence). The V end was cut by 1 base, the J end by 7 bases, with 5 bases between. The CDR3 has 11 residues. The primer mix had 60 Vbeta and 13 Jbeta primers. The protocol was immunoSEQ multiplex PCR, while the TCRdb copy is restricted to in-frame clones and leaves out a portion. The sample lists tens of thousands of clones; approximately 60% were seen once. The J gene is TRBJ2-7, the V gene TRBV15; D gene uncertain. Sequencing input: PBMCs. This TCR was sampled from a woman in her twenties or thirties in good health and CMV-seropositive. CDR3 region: CATSRVREQYF. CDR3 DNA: TGTGCCACCAGCAGAGTGAGAGAGCAGTACTTC.